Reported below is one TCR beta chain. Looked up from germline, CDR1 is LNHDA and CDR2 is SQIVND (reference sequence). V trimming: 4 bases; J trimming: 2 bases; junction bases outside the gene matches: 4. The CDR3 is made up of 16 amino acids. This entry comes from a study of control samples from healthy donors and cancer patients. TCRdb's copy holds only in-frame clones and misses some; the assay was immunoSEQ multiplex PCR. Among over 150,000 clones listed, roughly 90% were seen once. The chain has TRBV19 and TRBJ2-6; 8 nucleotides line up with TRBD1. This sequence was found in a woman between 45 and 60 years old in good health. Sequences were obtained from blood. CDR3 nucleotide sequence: TGTGCCAGTAGTACCCGACAGGGGACTGGGGCCAACGTCCTGACTTTC. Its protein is CASSTRQGTGANVLTF.